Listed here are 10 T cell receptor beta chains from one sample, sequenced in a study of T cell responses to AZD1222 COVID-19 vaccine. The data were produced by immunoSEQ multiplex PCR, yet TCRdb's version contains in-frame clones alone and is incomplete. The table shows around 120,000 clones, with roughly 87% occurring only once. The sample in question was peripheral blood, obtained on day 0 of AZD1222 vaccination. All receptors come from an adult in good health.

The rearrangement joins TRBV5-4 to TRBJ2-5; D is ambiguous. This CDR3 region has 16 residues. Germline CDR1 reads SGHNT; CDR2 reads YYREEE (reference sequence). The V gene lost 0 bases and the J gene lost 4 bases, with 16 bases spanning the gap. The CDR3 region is CASSLDAGVVLETQYF. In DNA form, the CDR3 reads TGTGCCAGCAGCTTGGATGCAGGCGTGGTATTAGAGACCCAGTACTTC.

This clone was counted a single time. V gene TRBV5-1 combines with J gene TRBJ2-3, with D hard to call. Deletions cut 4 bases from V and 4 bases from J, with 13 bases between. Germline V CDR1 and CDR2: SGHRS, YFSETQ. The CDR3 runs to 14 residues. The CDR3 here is CASSPTAQPDTQYF. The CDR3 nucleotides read TGCGCCAGCAGCCCCACGGCGCAACCAGATACGCAGTATTTT.

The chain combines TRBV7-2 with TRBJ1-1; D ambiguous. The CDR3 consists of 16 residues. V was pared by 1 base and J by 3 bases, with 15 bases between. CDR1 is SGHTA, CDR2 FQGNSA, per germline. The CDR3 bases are TGTGCCAGCAGCTTAGAAATATCCCAACGTGACACTGAAGCTTTCTTT. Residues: CASSLEISQRDTEAFF.

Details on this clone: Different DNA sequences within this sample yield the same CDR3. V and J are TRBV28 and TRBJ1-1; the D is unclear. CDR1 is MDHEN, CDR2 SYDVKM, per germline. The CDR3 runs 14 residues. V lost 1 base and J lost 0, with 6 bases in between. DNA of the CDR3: TGTGCCAGCAGTTTATTGATGGTGAACACTGAAGCTTTCTTT. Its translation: CASSLLMVNTEAFF.

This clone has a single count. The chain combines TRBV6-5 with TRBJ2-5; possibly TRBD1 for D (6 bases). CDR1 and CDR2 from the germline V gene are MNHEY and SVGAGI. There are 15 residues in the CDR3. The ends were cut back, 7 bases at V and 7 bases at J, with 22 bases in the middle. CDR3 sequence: CASTPGAAIGGTQYF. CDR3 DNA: TGTGCCAGCACCCCCGGGGCGGCTATAGGGGGGACCCAGTACTTC.

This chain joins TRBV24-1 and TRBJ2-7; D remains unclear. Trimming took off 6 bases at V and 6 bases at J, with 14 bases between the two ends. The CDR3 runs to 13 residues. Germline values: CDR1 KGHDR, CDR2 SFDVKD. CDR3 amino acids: CATSSRQKGEQYF. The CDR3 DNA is TGTGCCACCAGTTCAAGGCAGAAAGGCGAGCAGTACTTC.

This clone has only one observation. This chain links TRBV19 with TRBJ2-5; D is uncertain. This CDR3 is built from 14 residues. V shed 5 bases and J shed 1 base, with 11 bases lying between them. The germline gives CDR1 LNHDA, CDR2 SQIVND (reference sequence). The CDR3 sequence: CASSVKTLQETQYF. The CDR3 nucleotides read TGTGCCAGTAGTGTTAAGACACTCCAAGAGACCCAGTACTTC.

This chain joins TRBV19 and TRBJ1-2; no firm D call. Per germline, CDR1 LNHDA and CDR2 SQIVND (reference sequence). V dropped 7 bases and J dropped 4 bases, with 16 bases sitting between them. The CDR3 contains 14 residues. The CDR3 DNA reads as TGTGCCAGTACTCCTGGGGAGGAACTCTATGGCTACACCTTC. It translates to CASTPGEELYGYTF.

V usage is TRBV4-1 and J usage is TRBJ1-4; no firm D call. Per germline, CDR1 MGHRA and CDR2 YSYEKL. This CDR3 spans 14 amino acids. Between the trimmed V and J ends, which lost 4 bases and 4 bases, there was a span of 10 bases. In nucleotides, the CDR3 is TGCGCCAGCAGCCCAATGGGGAGTAATGAAAAACTGTTTTTT. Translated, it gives CASSPMGSNEKLFF.

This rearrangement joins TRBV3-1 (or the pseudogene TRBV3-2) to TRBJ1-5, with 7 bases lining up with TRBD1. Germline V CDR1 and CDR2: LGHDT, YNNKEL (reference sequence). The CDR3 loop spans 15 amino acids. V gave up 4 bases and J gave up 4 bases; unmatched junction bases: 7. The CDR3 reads CASSLGDRANQPQHF. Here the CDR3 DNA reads TGTGCCAGCAGCCTCGGTGACAGGGCGAATCAGCCCCAGCATTTT.